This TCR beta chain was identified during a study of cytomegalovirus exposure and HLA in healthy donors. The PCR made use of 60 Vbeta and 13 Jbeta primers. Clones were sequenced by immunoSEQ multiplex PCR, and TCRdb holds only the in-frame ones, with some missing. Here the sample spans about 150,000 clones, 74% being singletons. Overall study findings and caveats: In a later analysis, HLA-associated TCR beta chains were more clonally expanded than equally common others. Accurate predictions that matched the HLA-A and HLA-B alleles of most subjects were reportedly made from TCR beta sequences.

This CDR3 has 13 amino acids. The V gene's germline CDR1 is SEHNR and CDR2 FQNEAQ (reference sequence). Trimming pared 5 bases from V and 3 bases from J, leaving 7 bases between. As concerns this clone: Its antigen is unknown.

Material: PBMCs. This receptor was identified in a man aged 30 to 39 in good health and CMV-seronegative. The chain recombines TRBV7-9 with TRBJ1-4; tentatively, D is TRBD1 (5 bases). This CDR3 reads CASSRQSNEKLFF. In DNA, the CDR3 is TGTGCCAGCAGCCGACAGTCTAATGAAAAACTGTTTTTT.